The 8 T cell receptor beta chains below were found in one sample sequenced in a study of OX40 agonist ivuxolimab in advanced cancers. The assay was immunoSEQ multiplex PCR, and TCRdb's table has in-frame clones only and misses some. The repertoire consists of about 58,000 clones, with 86% occurring once and the leading ten covering more than 0.9%. The sequencing used CD4+ or CD8+ T cells sorted from blood, collected in a trial of the OX40 agonist ivuxolimab. The receptor set was obtained from an adult with an advanced solid tumor such as melanoma, head and neck, liver or kidney cancer.

This chain uses TRBV5-4 with TRBJ2-7; D assignment may be TRBD1 or TRBD2 (8 bases each). V was trimmed by 4 bases and J by 6 bases, leaving 20 bases between them. CDR1 and CDR2 from the germline V gene are SGHNT and YYREEE (reference sequence). This CDR3 comprises 15 residues. The CDR3 protein is CASSPGGDRLTEQYF. The CDR3, as DNA: TGTGCCAGCAGCCCCGGGGGGGACAGGCTTACCGAGCAGTACTTC.

The chain links TRBV9 to TRBJ2-2, with TRBD2 matching 10 bases. The CDR3 totals 17 residues. In germline, CDR1 is SGDLS, CDR2 YYNGEE. V was clipped by 3 bases and J by 2 bases; unmatched bases: 7. CDR3 in DNA: TGTGCCAGCAGCGGTAGCGGGGGGACCACTAACACCGGGGAGCTGTTTTTT. This encodes CASSGSGGTTNTGELFF.

The chain recombines TRBV5-6 with TRBJ1-2, with D uncertain. CDR3 size: 13 residues. Germline values: CDR1 SGHDT, CDR2 YYEEEE. The V gene lost 5 bases and the J gene lost 6 bases, with 14 bases spanning the gap. CDR3 DNA: TGTGCCAGCAGATCTCTCCCAGCGAATGGCTACACCTTC. This codes for CASRSLPANGYTF.

The chain couples TRBV6-1 to TRBJ2-2, with 9 nucleotides matching TRBD2. V lost 7 bases and J lost 2; bases outside the gene matches: 5. The CDR3 spans 15 residues. In germline, CDR1 is MNHNS, CDR2 SASEGT. CDR3 coding DNA: TGTGCCAGCAAGAATAGCGGGGGTAACACCGGGGAGCTGTTTTTT. This sequence encodes CASKNSGGNTGELFF.

DNA for the CDR3: TGTGCCAGCAGCTGGACTCAGGGGGCAGGGGGAAACACCATATATTTT. Protein sequence: CASSWTQGAGGNTIYF. The V and J genes are TRBV5-4 and TRBJ1-3; TRBD1 matches at 8 bases. V was clipped by 3 bases and J by 4 bases; unmatched bases: 9. Germline lookup yields CDR1 SGHNT and CDR2 YYREEE (reference sequence). This CDR3 comprises 16 residues.

This sequence joins TRBV18 and TRBJ1-1; perhaps TRBD1 as D (6 bases). Germline V gene data show CDR1 as KGHSH and CDR2 as LQKENI. Trimming took 3 bases from V and 1 from J, leaving 12 bases between them. The CDR3 has 15 amino acids. In nucleotides, the CDR3 is TGTGCCAGCTCACCCCAAACGGACAGGAACACTGAAGCTTTCTTT. This sequence encodes CASSPQTDRNTEAFF.

The gene calls are TRBV19 and TRBJ1-6; D not certain. The CDR3 covers 14 residues. Deletions cut 0 bases from V and 14 bases from J, with 14 bases between. Germline loops: CDR1 LNHDA, CDR2 SQIVND (reference sequence). CDR3 amino acids: CASSIDKTRQSLHF. The CDR3 DNA sequence: TGTGCCAGTAGTATAGATAAGACGCGGCAGTCCCTCCACTTT.

V usage is TRBV27 and J usage is TRBJ1-2; 10 nucleotides agree with TRBD1. This CDR3 is built from 15 residues. With 3 bases clipped from V and 3 bases from J, the junction kept 4 bases outside the gene matches. Germline CDR1 reads MNHEY; CDR2 reads SMNVEV (reference sequence). For the CDR3, the DNA is TGTGCCAGCAGTTTCCTAGGACAGGGGGACTATGGCTACACCTTC. Translating it yields CASSFLGQGDYGYTF.